This TCR beta chain emerged from a study of cytomegalovirus exposure and HLA in healthy donors. The germline CDR1 and CDR2 sequences are SGHAT and FQNNGV. The CDR3 length is 14 residues. The germline V and J ends were trimmed by 5 bases and 4 bases, with 14 bases remaining between them. The table came from immunoSEQ multiplex PCR; TCRdb's copy has only in-frame clones and leaves some out. The sample records 150,000 to 200,000 clones, 85% being singletons. The chain has TRBV11-2 and TRBJ2-5; D is possibly TRBD1 (5 bases). The clonotype originates from a man aged 18 to 30 in good health and CMV-seropositive. The sample consisted of PBMCs. CDR3 loop: CASSQGLGAETQYF. For the CDR3, the DNA is TGTGCCAGCAGCCAAGGTCTAGGGGCAGAGACCCAGTACTTC. The full variable domain, completed using reference TRBV11-2 and TRBJ2-5, is EAGVAQSPRYKIIEKRQSVAFWCNPISGHATLYWYQQILGQGPKLLIQFQNNGVVDDSQLPKDRFSAERLKGVDSTLKIQPAKLEDSAVYLCASSQGLGAETQYFGPGTRLLVL.